The rows below give T cell receptor beta chains drawn from one sample of a study of blood T cell repertoires in COVID-19. Only in-frame clones appear in the TCRdb table, and some are missing; sequencing was by immunoSEQ multiplex PCR. Of about 110,000 clones listed, about 80% were seen once; the top ten hold roughly 4%. The sequenced sample was peripheral blood. The source is a man between 65 and 80 years old with acute or convalescent COVID-19. CDR3s include the opening cysteine and the closing phenylalanine or tryptophan. The D gene is left open where the match is weak. Some rows mark clone size as missing; the rest say once, few, many or name a class of expanded clone.

. | . | TRBJ2-5 | 15 | TRBV7-2 | TGTGCCAGCAGCTCCTCGGGGGGCCCAACAGAGACCCAGTACTTC | CASSSSGGPTETQYF
. | . | TRBJ2-3 | 15 | TRBV6-5 | TGTGCCAGCAGTTACTCGAGACTAGTGACAGATACGCAGTATTTT | CASSYSRLVTDTQYF
. | . | TRBJ1-4 | 15 | TRBV6-4 | TGTGCCAGCAGTGCTGGCGGGGGAGGGCGGGAAAAACTGTTTTTT | CASSAGGGGREKLFF
once | TRBD1 | TRBJ1-5 | 14 | TRBV19 | TGTGCCAGCAGGAGGACAGGGCAGGATCAGCCCCAGCATTTT | CASRRTGQDQPQHF
. | . | TRBJ1-3 | 14 | TRBV5-8 | TGTGCCAGCAGCTTGGAGGCAGGCAGAAACACCATATATTTT | CASSLEAGRNTIYF
. | . | TRBJ2-3 | 15 | TRBV5-1 | TGCGCCAGCAGCTTGTCTAGTAAGATCACAGATACGCAGTATTTT | CASSLSSKITDTQYF
. | . | TRBJ1-5 | 14 | TRBV6-5 | TGTGCCAGCATCCCCGCAGGGTTAGATCAGCCCCAGCATTTT | CASIPAGLDQPQHF
. | TRBD1 | TRBJ2-1 | 16 | TRBV5-1 | TGCGCCAGCAGCTTGGCACCCGGGACAGGGATGAATGAGCAGTTCTTC | CASSLAPGTGMNEQFF
. | TRBD1 | TRBJ2-2 | 15 | TRBV19 | TGTGCCAGTAGTATAGTGACAGGGGGCACCGGGGAGCTGTTTTTT | CASSIVTGGTGELFF
. | . | TRBJ1-3 | 17 | TRBV28 | TGTGCCAGCAGTTTAATGGGGGGGTCCTTAGCCGGAAACACCATATATTTT | CASSLMGGSLAGNTIYF
. | TRBD1 | TRBJ2-7 | 13 | TRBV6-6 | TGTGCCAGCAGTTCCAGGGGGCTGTACGAGCAGTACTTC | CASSSRGLYEQYF
. | . | TRBJ1-2 | 14 | TRBV10-3 | TGTGCCATCAGTGAGTCCCAGGGGAACTATGGCTACACCTTC | CAISESQGNYGYTF
. | . | TRBJ1-4 | 14 | TRBV6-5 | TGTGCCAGCAGCCCCGAACAGCCAGCGGGAAAACTGTTTTTT | CASSPEQPAGKLFF
. | TRBD1 | TRBJ2-1 | 15 | TRBV19 | TGTGCCAGTAGTGGACAGGGGCTAACCTACAATGAGCAGTTCTTC | CASSGQGLTYNEQFF
. | . | TRBJ1-6 | 14 | TRBV9 | TGTGCCAGCAGCGTAGTAGACAACCTTTCACCCCTCCACTTT | CASSVVDNLSPLHF
. | . | TRBJ2-5 | 13 | TRBV2 | TGTGCCAGCAGTGCAGGGGTGGGGGAGACCCAGTACTTC | CASSAGVGETQYF
. | . | TRBJ1-5 | 14 | TRBV6-2/TRBV6-3 | TGTGCCAGCAGTTACCGGGGTCAATCAGGGCCCCAGCATTTT | CASSYRGQSGPQHF
. | . | TRBJ2-5 | 16 | TRBV19 | TGTGCCAGTACCGGGGGGCCAGGAGTGGATCAAGAGACCCAGTACTTC | CASTGGPGVDQETQYF
. | TRBD1 | TRBJ2-7 | 15 | TRBV19 | TGTGCCAGTAGTGCCAGACAGGGTCCATCCTACGAGCAGTACTTC | CASSARQGPSYEQYF
. | . | TRBJ2-2 | 15 | TRBV7-6 | TGTGCCAGCAGCTCGTCCAGGCAGAACACCGGGGAGCTGTTTTTT | CASSSSRQNTGELFF
. | TRBD1 | TRBJ1-2 | 15 | TRBV5-4 | TGTGCCAGCAGCACCGGGACAGACTATAACTATGGCTACACCTTC | CASSTGTDYNYGYTF
few | . | TRBJ1-1 | 13 | TRBV12-3/TRBV12-4 | TGTGCCAGCAGCCCCGTCCGGGGGACTGAAGCTTTCTTT | CASSPVRGTEAFF
. | TRBD1 | TRBJ1-1 | 15 | TRBV9 | TGTGCCAGCAGCGGTTCCGGGACAGGGGTAACTGAAGCTTTCTTT | CASSGSGTGVTEAFF
. | . | TRBJ1-1 | 14 | TRBV19 | TGTGCCAGTGGGGTAGGAGGGATGAACACTGAAGCTTTCTTT | CASGVGGMNTEAFF
. | . | TRBJ1-2 | 15 | TRBV7-2 | TGTGCCAGCAGCTTACTAGGAGGGGCTAACTATGGCTACACCTTC | CASSLLGGANYGYTF
. | . | TRBJ2-5 | 17 | TRBV7-2 | TGTGCCAGCAGCTTAGAGGGTGGGGCGGGGGCCCAAGAGACCCAGTACTTC | CASSLEGGAGAQETQYF
. | . | TRBJ2-5 | 13 | TRBV2 | TGTGCCAGCAGTGAAAAGGAGGTCGGGACCCAGTACTTC | CASSEKEVGTQYF
. | TRBD1 | TRBJ1-2 | 12 | TRBV6-5 | TGTGTGACAAGGACAGGGACCTATGGCTACACCTTC | CVTRTGTYGYTF
. | TRBD2 | TRBJ2-1 | 14 | TRBV14 | TGTGCCAGCAGCGGGCTAGCGGGGGCGAATGAGCAGTTCTTC | CASSGLAGANEQFF
. | TRBD1 | TRBJ2-3 | 18 | TRBV19 | TGTGCCAGTAGTATCCCCCCTGGACAGGGGGATCGAAGGGATACGCAGTATTTT | CASSIPPGQGDRRDTQYF
few | . | TRBJ2-4 | 15 | TRBV3-1/TRBV3-2 | TGTGCCAGCAGCCAAGATCTCGGCAGGAAAAACATTCAGTACTTC | CASSQDLGRKNIQYF
. | TRBD2 | TRBJ2-3 | 15 | TRBV9 | TGTGCCAGCAGCGCCTCCGGGGGGGGCACAGATACGCAGTATTTT | CASSASGGGTDTQYF
. | TRBD1 | TRBJ2-2 | 15 | TRBV18 | TGTGCCAGTCCCGGACAGGGGGGAAACACCGGGGAGCTGTTTTTT | CASPGQGGNTGELFF
. | TRBD1 | TRBJ1-5 | 15 | TRBV3-1/TRBV3-2 | TGTGCCAGCAGCCAAGATTACAGGGGCAGTCAGCCCCAGCATTTT | CASSQDYRGSQPQHF
. | TRBD1 | TRBJ1-6 | 14 | TRBV29-1 | TGCAGCGTGGTAAGAGGGGGCGGCAATTCACCCCTCCACTTT | CSVVRGGGNSPLHF
. | . | TRBJ1-2 | 14 | TRBV7-9 | TGTGCCAGCAGCTTAGAGCGGGGCGGAAATGGCTACACCTTC | CASSLERGGNGYTF
. | . | TRBJ1-2 | 14 | TRBV9 | TGTGCCAGCAGTACAGACAGAGCCACTTATGGCTACACCTTC | CASSTDRATYGYTF
. | . | TRBJ2-4 | 18 | TRBV10-2 | TGCGCCAGCAGTGGGTACAGGAACGCGGAAGTGGCCAAAAACATTCAGTACTTC | CASSGYRNAEVAKNIQYF
. | . | TRBJ1-1 | 14 | TRBV5-1 | TGCGCCAGCAGCCCAGGACATGGGAACACTGAAGCTTTCTTT | CASSPGHGNTEAFF
. | TRBD2 | TRBJ2-1 | 12 | TRBV12-3/TRBV12-4 | TGTGCCAGCAGTAAACTAGCGCCTGAGCAGTTCTTC | CASSKLAPEQFF
. | . | TRBJ2-7 | 14 | TRBV27 | TGTGCCAGCAGTCCGACGACAGTTCCTTACGAGCAGTACTTC | CASSPTTVPYEQYF
. | TRBD1 | TRBJ1-1 | 15 | TRBV2 | TGTGCCACTACCGGGACAGGGACCATGAACACTGAAGCTTTCTTT | CATTGTGTMNTEAFF
few | . | TRBJ2-7 | 15 | TRBV11-2 | TGTGCCAGCAGCTTCTCCCAGGGTCTGAGCTACGAGCAGTACTTC | CASSFSQGLSYEQYF
. | . | TRBJ2-7 | 14 | TRBV19 | TGTGCCAGTAGTTCTACCGGACTTGCCTACGAGCAGTACTTC | CASSSTGLAYEQYF
few | . | TRBJ1-1 | 16 | TRBV27 | TGTGCCAGCAGTTTAAGCACAGCCAAAGGGGACACTGAAGCTTTCTTT | CASSLSTAKGDTEAFF